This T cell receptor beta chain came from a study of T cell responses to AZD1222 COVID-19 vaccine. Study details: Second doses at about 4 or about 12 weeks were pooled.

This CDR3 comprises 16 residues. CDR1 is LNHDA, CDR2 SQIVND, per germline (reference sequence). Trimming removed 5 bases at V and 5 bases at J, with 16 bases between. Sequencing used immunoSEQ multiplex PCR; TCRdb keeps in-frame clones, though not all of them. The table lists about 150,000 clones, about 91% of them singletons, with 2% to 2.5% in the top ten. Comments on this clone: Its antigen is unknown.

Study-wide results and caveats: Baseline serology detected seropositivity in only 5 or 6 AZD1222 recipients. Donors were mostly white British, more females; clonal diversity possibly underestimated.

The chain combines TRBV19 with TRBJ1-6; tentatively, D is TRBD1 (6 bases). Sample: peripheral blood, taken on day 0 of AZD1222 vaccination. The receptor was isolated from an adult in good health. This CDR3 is CASSATAGTNNSPLHF. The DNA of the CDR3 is TGTGCCAGTAGTGCTACGGCCGGGACAAATAATTCACCCCTCCACTTT.